This T cell receptor beta chain was sequenced in a study of early T cells in non-severe SARS-CoV-2 infection. Study details: Chains stayed unpaired after sequencing of bulk RNA from unsorted whole blood. Study-wide points: Lookups in VDJdb leaned toward anti-spike CD8 responses and missed private and CD4 specificities.

With V trimmed by 7 bases and J by 2 bases, 5 bases remained unmatched. The CDR3 is made up of 15 amino acids. Germline assignment: CDR1 SNHLY and CDR2 FYNNEI. This clonotype was recorded at least ten times. Its antigen is currently unknown. Individual cDNA molecules received unique molecular identifiers during library preparation. TCRdb processed the 5' RACE reads anew with MiXCR; each CDR3 protein has one entry. The repertoire holds 70,000 or so distinct CDR3 sequences, with 9% to 15% as singletons. The genes are TRBV2 and TRBJ2-5, with 12 bases matching TRBD2. The sequence was obtained from an adult who was a healthcare worker with PCR-confirmed SARS-CoV-2 infection or an uninfected control (not recorded which). Sample: whole blood. As DNA, the CDR3 is TGTGCCAGCATAAGGGGACTAGCGGGTCAAGAGACCCAGTACTTC. It encodes CASIRGLAGQETQYF.